The 30 T cell receptor beta chains in this list originate from one sample, sequenced in a study of technical replicates of blood from a handful of donors. Libraries were prepared by immunoSEQ multiplex PCR; TCRdb keeps only in-frame clonotypes and omits some of them. Of roughly 50,000 clones in the sample, 90% to 95% are singletons; the top ten hold just over 3%. Sample: PBMCs. These receptors were taken from a human donor in good health. Some clones in this sample may be carry-over from other donors' samples.

J is TRBJ1-2 and V is TRBV5-4, with TRBD1 as a possible D gene (5 bases). This CDR3 spans 15 amino acids. The germline V gene encodes CDR1 SGHNT and CDR2 YYREEE (reference sequence). V lost 4 bases, J lost 4 bases, and 17 bases lay in between. DNA of the CDR3: TGTGCCAGCAGCGACAGTTTGGTGGTTGCCTATGGCTACACCTTC. It specifies CASSDSLVVAYGYTF.

The chain uses TRBV4-2 and TRBJ2-3, with TRBD2 matching over 10 bases. This CDR3 contains 14 residues. J lost 5 bases, V lost 1 base, and 0 bases had no gene match. In germline, CDR1 is LGHNA, CDR2 YNFKEQ. The CDR3: CASSQGTSGDTQYF. CDR3 DNA: TGTGCCAGCAGCCAAGGGACTAGCGGAGATACGCAGTATTTT.

V and J are TRBV6-4 and TRBJ2-2; 13 bases are shared with TRBD2. V dropped 10 bases and J dropped 7; count of bases not matched to a gene: 15. Germline V gives CDR1 MRHNA, CDR2 SNTAGT. The CDR3 loop spans 17 amino acids. The CDR3 here is CAIFWTSGSREDGELFF. The CDR3 coding sequence is TGTGCCATTTTTTGGACTAGCGGGAGTAGAGAGGACGGGGAGCTGTTTTTT.

The J gene is TRBJ2-2, the V gene TRBV5-5, with D possibly being TRBD2 (6 bases). CDR3 length equals 15 residues. Germline lookup yields CDR1 SGHKS and CDR2 YYEKEE (reference sequence). Trimming took off 1 base at V and 4 bases at J, with 11 bases between the two ends. The CDR3 loop reads CASSLSLGGTGELFF. In nucleotides, the CDR3 is TGTGCCAGCAGCTTGTCTCTCGGGGGCACCGGGGAGCTGTTTTTT.

Written as DNA, the CDR3 is TGTGCCAGTCAGGCGGGGTTGAAAGACTACACCTTC. Protein product: CASQAGLKDYTF. The chain carries TRBV19 and TRBJ1-2; D gene unclear. V was shortened by 8 bases and J by 10 bases, with 17 bases between the two germline ends. This CDR3 is built from 12 residues. From germline, CDR1 is LNHDA and CDR2 SQIVND (reference sequence).

This clone occurred once. The V gene is TRBV7-8, the J gene TRBJ1-6; D is unresolved. The CDR3 sequence is 15 residues long. V was cut by 5 bases and J by 8 bases, with 16 bases left in between. Germline values: CDR1 SGHVS, CDR2 FQNEAQ. The CDR3 DNA reads TGTGCCAGCAGCCCCCTTGTGGTTGGAGATTCACCCCTCCACTTT. This encodes CASSPLVVGDSPLHF.

The CDR3 loop is CASSPPGQGYEQYF. The CDR3 DNA reads as TGTGCCAGCTCACCTCCAGGGCAGGGTTACGAGCAGTACTTC. The chain is built from TRBV18 and TRBJ2-7, with D tentatively TRBD1 (5 bases). The CDR3 spans 14 residues. Germline assignment: CDR1 KGHSH and CDR2 LQKENI. The germline V and J ends were trimmed by 3 bases and 4 bases, with 13 bases remaining between them.

The rearrangement links TRBV5-1 to TRBJ2-7; possible D gene TRBD2, 6 bases. Germline V gene data show CDR1 as SGHRS and CDR2 as YFSETQ. This CDR3 region has 14 residues. The V end lost 0 bases, the J end lost 1 base, and 8 bases lay between the germline ends. The CDR3 spells CASSLAGGSYEQYF. The CDR3 DNA sequence: TGCGCCAGCAGCTTGGCCGGGGGTTCCTACGAGCAGTACTTC.

This clone was found once. The chain is built from TRBV7-2 and TRBJ2-7; TRBD2 matches 8 bases. Trimming took 5 bases from V and 2 from J; bases not matched to a gene: 8. CDR1 SGHTA and CDR2 FQGNSA come from the germline V gene. This CDR3 has 15 amino acids. The CDR3 DNA sequence: TGTGCCAGCAGCAATCCGGGACTAGGAACCTACGAGCAGTACTTC. It codes for CASSNPGLGTYEQYF. Supplemented by reference TRBV7-2 and TRBJ2-7, the full variable domain reads GAGVSQSPSNKVTEKGKDVELRCDPISGHTALYWYRQSLGQGLEFLIYFQGNSAPDKSGLPSDRFSAERTGGSVSTLTIQRTQQEDSAVYLCASSNPGLGTYEQYFGPGTRLTVT.

This clone has a single count. The chain employs TRBV2 and TRBJ2-7; 10 bases align to TRBD1. CDR1 is SNHLY, CDR2 FYNNEI, per germline. The J segment lost 7 bases and the V segment lost 4 bases, leaving 13 bases of the junction unmatched. The CDR3 loop spans 16 amino acids. CDR3 residues: CASSGISGTGAQEQYF. The DNA of the CDR3 is TGTGCCAGCAGTGGGATCTCCGGGACAGGGGCTCAGGAGCAGTACTTC. The whole variable domain, filled in from reference TRBV2 and TRBJ2-7, reads EPEVTQTPSHQVTQMGQEVILRCVPISNHLYFYWYRQILGQKVEFLVSFYNNEISEKSEIFDDQFSVERPDGSNFTLKIRSTKLEDSAMYFCASSGISGTGAQEQYFGPGTRLTVT.

J is TRBJ1-5 and V is TRBV7-8, with D uncertain. The ends were cut back, 1 base at V and 2 bases at J, with 12 bases in the middle. The CDR3 consists of 16 residues. Looked up from germline, CDR1 is SGHVS and CDR2 is FQNEAQ. The chain's CDR3 is CASSLGGRNGNQPQHF. CDR3 bases: TGTGCCAGCAGCTTAGGAGGGAGAAACGGCAATCAGCCCCAGCATTTT.

This clone rates as medium-sized. V and J are TRBV29-1 and TRBJ1-2, with 8 bases lining up with TRBD1. This CDR3 is 13 amino acids long. Germline V gene data show CDR1 as SQVTM and CDR2 as ANQGSEA. V lost 3 bases, J lost 4 bases, and 4 bases stayed unmatched. CDR3 protein: CSVETGVLYGYTF. The CDR3 region has the DNA TGCAGCGTTGAGACAGGGGTCCTCTATGGCTACACCTTC.

V is TRBV6-5 and J is TRBJ2-5; a possible D gene is TRBD1 (8 bases). CDR1 and CDR2 (germline): MNHEY, SVGAGI. The CDR3 totals 15 residues. Trimming stripped 7 bases from V and 5 bases from J, with 20 bases between. The CDR3 bases are TGTGCCAGCACCCAGGGGGCCGGGGGGTGGGAGACCCAGTACTTC. Amino acid sequence: CASTQGAGGWETQYF.

The J gene is TRBJ2-1, the V gene TRBV7-8; 9 nucleotides agree with TRBD2. The junction had 14 bases not matched to a gene; V was cut back by 6 bases and J by 8 bases. The CDR3 runs to 16 residues. Per germline, CDR1 SGHVS and CDR2 FQNEAQ. The CDR3 DNA is TGTGCCAGCAGACCGCCTCTGCGGGAGGGCCCACATGAGCAGTTCTTC. Protein: CASRPPLREGPHEQFF.

The chain carries TRBV5-4 and TRBJ2-5; TRBD2 aligns across 8 bases. The J segment lost 8 bases and the V segment lost 3 bases, leaving 6 bases of the junction unmatched. This CDR3 comprises 13 residues. Germline loops: CDR1 SGHNT, CDR2 YYREEE (reference sequence). The CDR3 DNA reads as TGTGCCAGCAGCTCAGCGGGAGTCCCCACCCAGTACTTC. This encodes CASSSAGVPTQYF.

This chain uses TRBV4-1 with TRBJ2-1; 8 bases agree with TRBD2. Per germline, CDR1 MGHRA and CDR2 YSYEKL. The CDR3 is 16 amino acids. V shed 1 base and J 6 bases; nucleotides not matched to a gene: 8. The CDR3 region is CASSQVTTGGPNEQFF. The CDR3 DNA is TGCGCCAGCAGCCAAGTAACTACGGGGGGGCCCAATGAGCAGTTCTTC.

The V call is TRBV5-1, the J call TRBJ2-1; 8 bases fit TRBD2. J was trimmed by 1 base and V by 4 bases; bases with no gene match: 7. Germline values: CDR1 SGHRS, CDR2 YFSETQ. The CDR3 totals 16 residues. The DNA for the CDR3 is TGCGCCAGCAGCCCTGTGGCTAGCGGGTCCTACAATGAGCAGTTCTTC. It is translated as CASSPVASGSYNEQFF.

The rearrangement joins TRBV6-5 to TRBJ2-7; 7 bases line up with TRBD2. The CDR3 consists of 14 residues. The ends lost 5 bases at V and 9 bases at J; junction bases unmatched: 13. Germline CDR1 and CDR2: MNHEY and SVGAGI. The CDR3 loop reads CASSDFGGSDRQYF. CDR3 coding DNA: TGTGCCAGCAGTGACTTTGGCGGGAGTGATAGGCAGTACTTC.

V usage is TRBV7-3 and J usage is TRBJ2-5, with D maybe TRBD1 (6 bases). In germline, CDR1 is SGHTA, CDR2 FQGTGA. V dropped 3 bases and J dropped 4 bases, with 9 bases sitting between them. The CDR3 is 13 residues long. The CDR3 coding sequence is TGTGCCAGCAGCTTCCAGGGGACAGAGACCCAGTACTTC. Translating gives CASSFQGTETQYF. The full variable domain, its missing parts supplied by reference TRBV7-3 and TRBJ2-5, is GAGVSQTPSNKVTEKGKYVELRCDPISGHTALYWYRQSLGQGPEFLIYFQGTGAADDSGLPNDRFFAVRPEGSVSTLKIQRTERGDSAVYLCASSFQGTETQYFGPGTRLLVL.

This chain joins TRBV15 and TRBJ1-1; no clear D. Deletions cut 0 bases from V and 3 bases from J, with 5 bases between. Germline assignment: CDR1 LNHNV and CDR2 YYDKDF (reference sequence). This CDR3 spans 13 amino acids. CDR3 region: CATSRDSDTEAFF. In DNA, the CDR3 is TGTGCCACCAGCAGAGACTCGGACACTGAAGCTTTCTTT.

The CDR3 bases are TGTGCCAGCAGTTACTCGACAGGGCGGAGTGGCTACACCTTC. Translation gives CASSYSTGRSGYTF. J is TRBJ1-2 and V is TRBV6-5; TRBD1 matches at 7 bases. Germline CDR1 reads MNHEY; CDR2 reads SVGAGI. CDR3 length equals 14 residues. V lost 0 bases to trimming and J lost 7 bases; unmatched junction nucleotides: 5.

The rearrangement links TRBV7-2 to TRBJ1-5; D is ambiguous. V lost 3 bases to trimming and J lost 3 bases, with 3 bases between them. This CDR3 spans 12 amino acids. Germline lookup yields CDR1 SGHTA and CDR2 FQGNSA. CDR3 bases: TGTGCCAGCAGCTTCTTCAATCAGCCCCAGCATTTT. Protein sequence: CASSFFNQPQHF.

V gene TRBV27 combines with J gene TRBJ2-7, with a tentative D call TRBD2 (6 bases). The germline gives CDR1 MNHEY, CDR2 SMNVEV (reference sequence). CDR3 length: 12 amino acids. Between the trimmed V and J ends, which lost 6 bases and 3 bases, there was a span of 9 bases. CDR3 nucleotide sequence: TGTGCCAGCAGCCCGGGACTCTACGAGCAGTACTTC. It translates to CASSPGLYEQYF.

The rearrangement links TRBV2 to TRBJ1-2; D possibly corresponds to TRBD1 (5 bases). Germline V gene data show CDR1 as SNHLY and CDR2 as FYNNEI. V was trimmed by 5 bases and J by 2 bases, leaving 12 bases between them. This CDR3 has 14 residues. The CDR3 DNA reads as TGTGCCAGCAGTAACAGGAGGGAGAACTATGGCTACACCTTC. It yields the protein CASSNRRENYGYTF.

This chain links TRBV5-1 with TRBJ1-1; TRBD1 aligns across 7 bases. Germline V gives CDR1 SGHRS, CDR2 YFSETQ. With 5 bases clipped from V and 1 base from J, the junction kept 8 bases outside the gene matches. The CDR3 is made up of 15 amino acids. CDR3 in amino acids: CASRRQGYGNTEAFF. In nucleotides, the CDR3 is TGCGCCAGCAGGCGACAGGGCTATGGGAACACTGAAGCTTTCTTT.

This clone appeared a single time. CDR3 in DNA: TGTGCCAGCAGCTCGGACGGAGCGGGGGGGTTACTTAGCACAGATACGCAGTATTTT. As protein: CASSSDGAGGLLSTDTQYF. The chain combines TRBV7-2 with TRBJ2-3; 10 positions agree with TRBD2. The ends lost 4 bases at V and 0 bases at J; junction bases unmatched: 13. The CDR3 consists of 19 residues. Germline loops: CDR1 SGHTA, CDR2 FQGNSA.

The chain carries TRBV11-3 and TRBJ2-2; D perhaps matches TRBD2 (6 bases). CDR1 SGHNT and CDR2 YENEEA come from the germline V gene. Trimming shortened V by 5 bases and J by 7 bases, and 14 bases separated the two germline ends. The length of the CDR3 is 14 residues. The CDR3 is CASSVRTGVGELFF. The DNA for the CDR3 is TGTGCCAGCAGCGTCCGGACGGGGGTCGGGGAGCTGTTTTTT. Filled out from reference TRBV11-3 and TRBJ2-2, the complete variable domain reads EAGVVQSPRYKIIEKKQPVAFWCNPISGHNTLYWYLQNLGQGPELLIRYENEEAVDDSQLPKDRFSAERLKGVDSTLKIQPAELGDSAVYLCASSVRTGVGELFFGEGSRLTVL.

This chain joins TRBV18 and TRBJ1-1; D perhaps matches TRBD1 (5 bases). Germline V gives CDR1 KGHSH, CDR2 LQKENI. The ends were cut back, 2 bases at V and 5 bases at J, with 18 bases in the middle. CDR3 size: 16 residues. CDR3 coding DNA: TGTGCCAGCTCACCAGTTCAGGTTGGGGCGCAAACTGAAGCTTTCTTT. Its translation is CASSPVQVGAQTEAFF.

The chain employs TRBV5-6 and TRBJ1-5, with 7 bases identical to TRBD1. Trimming cost V 4 bases and J 7 bases; bases outside gene matches: 14. The CDR3 runs to 16 residues. Germline V gene data show CDR1 as SGHDT and CDR2 as YYEEEE. CDR3 sequence: CASSRRGGAGGQPQHF. As DNA, the CDR3 is TGTGCCAGCAGCCGTCGAGGGGGCGCGGGTGGACAGCCCCAGCATTTT. The full variable domain, completed using reference TRBV5-6 and TRBJ1-5, is DAGVTQSPTHLIKTRGQQVTLRCSPKSGHDTVSWYQQALGQGPQFIFQYYEEEERQRGNFPDRFSGHQFPNYSSELNVNALLLGDSALYLCASSRRGGAGGQPQHFGDGTRLSIL.

The genes are TRBV7-2 and TRBJ2-5; TRBD2 aligns across 14 bases. The trim removed 5 bases at V and 5 bases at J, leaving 7 bases unmatched. Germline-derived CDR1 and CDR2 are SGHTA and FQGNSA. The CDR3 runs to 16 residues. CDR3 protein: CASSMTSGRVGETQYF. DNA for the CDR3: TGTGCCAGCAGCATGACTAGCGGGAGGGTGGGGGAGACCCAGTACTTC.